Below are 4 T cell receptor beta chains sequenced from a single sample in a study of T cell responses to AZD1222 COVID-19 vaccine. Data came from immunoSEQ multiplex PCR; TCRdb stores just in-frame clones and leaves some out. The sample yields 100,000 to 150,000 clones, about 93% seen once. The sample in question was peripheral blood, obtained 28 days after the second AZD1222 dose. Receptor source: an adult who received the AZD1222 COVID-19 vaccine.

As for this clone: The DNA is omitted, as the CDR3 cannot be located on it reliably, and the CDR3 follows TCRdb's listing. This CDR3 is CASSFAQGTNYGYTF. The chain couples TRBV12-1 to TRBJ1-2; TRBD1 is taken as the D call from the table, unchecked against the DNA. TRBV12-1 is classified as a pseudogene. From its first to its last residue, the CDR3 has 15 amino acids.

The chain links TRBV19 to TRBJ1-1; D is unresolved. The germline V gene has CDR1 LNHDA and CDR2 SQIVND (reference sequence). V dropped 3 bases and J dropped 2 bases, with 10 bases sitting between them. The CDR3 sequence is 14 residues long. In DNA, the CDR3 is TGTGCCAGTAGTATTGCTATAGCAAACACTGAAGCTTTCTTT. This sequence encodes CASSIAIANTEAFF. Full variable domain (rest looked up from reference TRBV19 and TRBJ1-1): DGGITQSPKYLFRKEGQNVTLSCEQNLNHDAMYWYRQDPGQGLRLIYYSQIVNDFQKGDIAEGYSVSREKKESFPLTVTSAQKNPTAFYLCASSIAIANTEAFFGQGTRLTVV.

The rearrangement links TRBV7-6 to TRBJ1-1; 7 positions agree with TRBD1. J gave up 1 base and V 7 bases, and 0 bases lay outside the gene matches. The CDR3 covers 12 residues. CDR1 and CDR2 (germline): SGHVS, FNYEAQ. CDR3 in amino acids: CASKGANTEAFF. Here the CDR3 DNA reads TGTGCCAGCAAGGGGGCGAACACTGAAGCTTTCTTT.

The chain links TRBV7-8 to TRBJ1-1, with 7 nucleotides matching TRBD1. Trimming cost V 1 base and J 0 bases; bases outside gene matches: 2. This CDR3 spans 15 amino acids. Germline CDR1 and CDR2: SGHVS and FQNEAQ. Written as DNA, the CDR3 is TGTGCCAGCAGCTTAGAAGGGACAGTGAACACTGAAGCTTTCTTT. Protein: CASSLEGTVNTEAFF.